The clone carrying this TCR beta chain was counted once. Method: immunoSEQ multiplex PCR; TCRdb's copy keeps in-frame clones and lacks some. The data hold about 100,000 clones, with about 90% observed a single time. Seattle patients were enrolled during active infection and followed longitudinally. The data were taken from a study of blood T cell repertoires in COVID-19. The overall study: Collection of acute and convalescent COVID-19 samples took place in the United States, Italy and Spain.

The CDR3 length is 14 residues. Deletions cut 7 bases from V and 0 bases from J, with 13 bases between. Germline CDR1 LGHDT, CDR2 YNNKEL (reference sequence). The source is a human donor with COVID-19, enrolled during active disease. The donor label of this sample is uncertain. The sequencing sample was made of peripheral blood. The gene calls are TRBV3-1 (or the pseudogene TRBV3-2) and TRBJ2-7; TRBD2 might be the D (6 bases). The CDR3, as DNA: TGTGCCAGCAACCGTGGGGGGAGCTCCTACGAGCAGTACTTC. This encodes CASNRGGSSYEQYF.